This TCR beta chain appears in the sequencing data of a study of T cell repertoires in cytomegalovirus infection. Study-wide background: Public TCR beta signatures marked donors with CMV infection and the matching HLA. Study-wide results and limits: Dominating the ex vivo response were HLA-C-restricted CMV-specific TCR beta clonotypes. The cumulative frequency of public TCR beta families identified carriers of CMV plus the relevant HLA.

TCRdb re-called the reads through MiXCR, storing one row per CDR3 protein. The data hold 310,000 or so distinct CDR3 sequences, with roughly 17% observed a single time. Turning to this clonotype: Its cognate antigen is unknown.

The CDR3 length is 15 residues. V shed 3 bases and J shed 3 bases, with 15 bases lying between them. CDR1 SGHKS and CDR2 YYEKEE come from the germline V gene (reference sequence). This clonotype was obtained from a human donor in good health (CMV status not recorded). Some clones in this sample may be carry-over from other donors' samples. The chain combines TRBV5-5 with TRBJ1-1; possible D gene TRBD1, 5 bases. What was sequenced was PBMCs. CDR3 protein: CASSWGLVGDTEAFF. The CDR3 DNA follows: TGTGCCAGCAGCTGGGGCCTTGTGGGGGACACTGAAGCTTTCTTT.